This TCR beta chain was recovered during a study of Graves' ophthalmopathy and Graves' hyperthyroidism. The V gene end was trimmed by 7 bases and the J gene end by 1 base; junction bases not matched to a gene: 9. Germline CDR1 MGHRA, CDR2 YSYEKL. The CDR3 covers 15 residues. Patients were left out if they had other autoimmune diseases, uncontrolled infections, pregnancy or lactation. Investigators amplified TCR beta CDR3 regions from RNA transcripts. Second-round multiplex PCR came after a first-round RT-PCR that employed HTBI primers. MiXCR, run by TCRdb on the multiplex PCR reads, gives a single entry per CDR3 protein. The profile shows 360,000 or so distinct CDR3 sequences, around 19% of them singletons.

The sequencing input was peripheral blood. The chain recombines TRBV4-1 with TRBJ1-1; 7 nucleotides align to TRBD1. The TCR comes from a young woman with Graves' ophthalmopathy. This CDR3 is CASKLEDRRNTEAFF. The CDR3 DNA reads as TGCGCCAGCAAACTAGAGGACAGGAGGAACACTGAAGCTTTCTTT.